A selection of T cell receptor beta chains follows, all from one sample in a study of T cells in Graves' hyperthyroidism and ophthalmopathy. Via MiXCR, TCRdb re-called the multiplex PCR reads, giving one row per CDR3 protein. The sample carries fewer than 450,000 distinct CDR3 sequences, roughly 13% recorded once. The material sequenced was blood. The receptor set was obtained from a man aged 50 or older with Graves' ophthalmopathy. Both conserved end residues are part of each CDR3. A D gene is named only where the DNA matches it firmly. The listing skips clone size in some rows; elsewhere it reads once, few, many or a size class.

cdr3_nt: TGTGCCAGCAGCTTGGGTTCCGTAATGAACACTGAAGCTTTCTTT
cdr3_aa: CASSLGSVMNTEAFF
clone_size: many
j_call: TRBJ1-1
v_call: TRBV5-6
d_call: NA
cdr3_length: 15

cdr3_nt: TGTGCCAGTAGTATCGGGAGACTAGCCTATGGCTACACCTTC
cdr3_aa: CASSIGRLAYGYTF
clone_size: NA
j_call: TRBJ1-2
v_call: TRBV19
d_call: NA
cdr3_length: 14

cdr3_nt: TGTGCCAGCAGCTACGGAAATAGCGGGACTAACACAGATACGCAGTATTTT
cdr3_aa: CASSYGNSGTNTDTQYF
clone_size: NA
j_call: TRBJ2-3
v_call: TRBV7-6
d_call: TRBD2
cdr3_length: 17

cdr3_nt: TGTGCCAGCAGTTTAAGTCCGAAAACCTACGAGCAGTACTTC
cdr3_aa: CASSLSPKTYEQYF
clone_size: many
j_call: TRBJ2-7
v_call: TRBV28
d_call: NA
cdr3_length: 14

cdr3_nt: TGCAGTGCTCAAGCCCATACAGGGGGCGGTCAGCCCCAGCATTTT
cdr3_aa: CSAQAHTGGGQPQHF
clone_size: many
j_call: TRBJ1-5
v_call: TRBV20-1
d_call: TRBD1
cdr3_length: 15

cdr3_nt: TGCGCCAGCAGCCCCCTCGCCAGCACAGATACGCAGTATTTT
cdr3_aa: CASSPLASTDTQYF
clone_size: many
j_call: TRBJ2-3
v_call: TRBV5-1
d_call: NA
cdr3_length: 14

cdr3_nt: TGTGCCAGTACAGACGGCGGGGGGGGATCCTACAATGAGCAGTTCTTC
cdr3_aa: CASTDGGGGSYNEQFF
clone_size: many
j_call: TRBJ2-1
v_call: TRBV19
d_call: TRBD2
cdr3_length: 16

cdr3_nt: TGTGCCAGCAGCCCCGCCAGGACTGACTACCAAGAGACCCAGTACTTC
cdr3_aa: CASSPARTDYQETQYF
clone_size: many
j_call: TRBJ2-5
v_call: TRBV3-1
d_call: NA
cdr3_length: 16

cdr3_nt: TGTGCCAGCAGTTACTCGATAACAGGGGAAAACACTGAAGCTTTCTTT
cdr3_aa: CASSYSITGENTEAFF
clone_size: many
j_call: TRBJ1-1
v_call: TRBV6-5
d_call: TRBD1
cdr3_length: 16

cdr3_nt: TGTGCCACCAGCATCACTAGCGATCGAGAGACCCAGTACTTC
cdr3_aa: CATSITSDRETQYF
clone_size: many
j_call: TRBJ2-5
v_call: TRBV15
d_call: TRBD2
cdr3_length: 14

cdr3_nt: TGTGCCAGCAGCCAAGATCTGTCAGGGTCGTGGGAGCAGTACTTC
cdr3_aa: CASSQDLSGSWEQYF
clone_size: many
j_call: TRBJ2-7
v_call: TRBV3-1
d_call: NA
cdr3_length: 15

cdr3_nt: TGTGCCAGCAGCCTTACAGGCTACTCTGGGGCCAACGTCCTGACTTTC
cdr3_aa: CASSLTGYSGANVLTF
clone_size: NA
j_call: TRBJ2-6
v_call: TRBV7-9
d_call: NA
cdr3_length: 16

cdr3_nt: TGTGCCAGCAGCCAAGGGGTGACGGGCAATCAGCCCCAGCATTTT
cdr3_aa: CASSQGVTGNQPQHF
clone_size: NA
j_call: TRBJ1-5
v_call: TRBV3-1
d_call: NA
cdr3_length: 15

cdr3_nt: TGCGCCAGCAGCTTGCCAGGGCATGCCGCGGGAAGCTCCTACAATGAGCAGTTCTTC
cdr3_aa: CASSLPGHAAGSSYNEQFF
clone_size: many
j_call: TRBJ2-1
v_call: TRBV5-1
d_call: NA
cdr3_length: 19

cdr3_nt: TGTGCCAGTAGTCCACGCGCGGGGGTAGCGGGAGGATGGACAGATACGCAGTATTTT
cdr3_aa: CASSPRAGVAGGWTDTQYF
clone_size: NA
j_call: TRBJ2-3
v_call: TRBV19
d_call: TRBD2
cdr3_length: 19

cdr3_nt: TGTGCCAGCAGGGATGGGGGGCTAGAGACCCAGTACTTC
cdr3_aa: CASRDGGLETQYF
clone_size: NA
j_call: TRBJ2-5
v_call: TRBV6-2/TRBV6-3
d_call: NA
cdr3_length: 13

cdr3_nt: TGTGCCAGCAGTTTCATGGGGTATGGCACAGATACGCAGTATTTT
cdr3_aa: CASSFMGYGTDTQYF
clone_size: NA
j_call: TRBJ2-3
v_call: TRBV12-3/TRBV12-4
d_call: NA
cdr3_length: 15

cdr3_nt: TGTGCCACCTCACCCCTAGAACTAGCGACCGGGGAGCTGTTTTTT
cdr3_aa: CATSPLELATGELFF
clone_size: few
j_call: TRBJ2-2
v_call: TRBV9
d_call: TRBD2
cdr3_length: 15

cdr3_nt: TGTGCCAGCAGCAGAGACCTCGGGGACGGCTACACCTTC
cdr3_aa: CASSRDLGDGYTF
clone_size: NA
j_call: TRBJ1-2
v_call: TRBV14
d_call: NA
cdr3_length: 13

cdr3_nt: TGTGCCAGCAGCATACAGGGACTAGCGGGAGGGACGTCCCAAGAGACCCAGTACTTC
cdr3_aa: CASSIQGLAGGTSQETQYF
clone_size: NA
j_call: TRBJ2-5
v_call: TRBV7-2
d_call: TRBD2
cdr3_length: 19

cdr3_nt: TGCAGTGCTAGAGATGCAGGGAAGGCTAGCGGGAGGGGAGACAATGAGCAGTTCTTC
cdr3_aa: CSARDAGKASGRGDNEQFF
clone_size: once
j_call: TRBJ2-1
v_call: TRBV20-1
d_call: TRBD2
cdr3_length: 19

cdr3_nt: TGTGCCAGCAGTTTATTTTCGGCTAGCGGATACCAAGAGACCCAGTACTTC
cdr3_aa: CASSLFSASGYQETQYF
clone_size: few
j_call: TRBJ2-5
v_call: TRBV27
d_call: TRBD2
cdr3_length: 17

cdr3_nt: TGTGCCAGCAGTGGCGAACCCCAGACAGGGGGTCAGTACAATGAGCAGTTCTTC
cdr3_aa: CASSGEPQTGGQYNEQFF
clone_size: few
j_call: TRBJ2-1
v_call: TRBV25-1
d_call: TRBD1
cdr3_length: 18

cdr3_nt: TGTGCCTGGAGTTACGGGACAGGGTACAATCAGCCCCAGCATTTT
cdr3_aa: CAWSYGTGYNQPQHF
clone_size: NA
j_call: TRBJ1-5
v_call: TRBV30
d_call: TRBD1
cdr3_length: 15

cdr3_nt: TGTGCCAGCAGCAAAACAGGGGGCGCAGACGAGCAGTACTTC
cdr3_aa: CASSKTGGADEQYF
clone_size: NA
j_call: TRBJ2-7
v_call: TRBV11-2
d_call: TRBD1
cdr3_length: 14

cdr3_nt: TGTGCCAGCAGCTACGGGACAGAAACATACACCGGGGAGCTGTTTTTT
cdr3_aa: CASSYGTETYTGELFF
clone_size: NA
j_call: TRBJ2-2
v_call: TRBV11-3
d_call: TRBD1
cdr3_length: 16

cdr3_nt: TGTGCCAGCAGCTTCAGCCACACAGATACGCAGTATTTT
cdr3_aa: CASSFSHTDTQYF
clone_size: many
j_call: TRBJ2-3
v_call: TRBV11-3
d_call: NA
cdr3_length: 13

cdr3_nt: TGCAGTGCTAGTCTCATATCCGGGGAGACCCAGTACTTC
cdr3_aa: CSASLISGETQYF
clone_size: NA
j_call: TRBJ2-5
v_call: TRBV20-1
d_call: NA
cdr3_length: 13

cdr3_nt: TGTGCCAGCAGCTTAGCGGGACAACCCGACGAGCAGTACTTC
cdr3_aa: CASSLAGQPDEQYF
clone_size: many
j_call: TRBJ2-7
v_call: TRBV7-9
d_call: NA
cdr3_length: 14

cdr3_nt: TGTGCCAGCAGACCCTTGGGCCAGGCCTCCTACAATGAGCAGTTCTTC
cdr3_aa: CASRPLGQASYNEQFF
clone_size: many
j_call: TRBJ2-1
v_call: TRBV6-1
d_call: NA
cdr3_length: 16

cdr3_nt: TGTGCCAGCTCACCTTTAGACGGAGAGACCCAGTACTTC
cdr3_aa: CASSPLDGETQYF
clone_size: many
j_call: TRBJ2-5
v_call: TRBV18
d_call: NA
cdr3_length: 13

cdr3_nt: TGTGCCAGCAGCTTAGGTTTGCGGCAAGAGACCCAGTACTTC
cdr3_aa: CASSLGLRQETQYF
clone_size: many
j_call: TRBJ2-5
v_call: TRBV7-8
d_call: NA
cdr3_length: 14

cdr3_nt: TGTGCCAGTCGGACTTCGACAGGGATCAACACAGATACGCAGTATTTT
cdr3_aa: CASRTSTGINTDTQYF
clone_size: NA
j_call: TRBJ2-3
v_call: TRBV19
d_call: TRBD1
cdr3_length: 16

cdr3_nt: TGTGCCAGCAGCTTTCAAGGGAGCTATGGCTACACCTTC
cdr3_aa: CASSFQGSYGYTF
clone_size: many
j_call: TRBJ1-2
v_call: TRBV5-6
d_call: NA
cdr3_length: 13

cdr3_nt: TGTGCCTGGAGTCCCTATAGGGACCCTCCCCTCAATGAGCAGTTCTTC
cdr3_aa: CAWSPYRDPPLNEQFF
clone_size: many
j_call: TRBJ2-1
v_call: TRBV30
d_call: NA
cdr3_length: 16

cdr3_nt: TGCAGTGCTAGAGAAGTCCGGTACAATGAGCAGTTCTTC
cdr3_aa: CSAREVRYNEQFF
clone_size: NA
j_call: TRBJ2-1
v_call: TRBV20-1
d_call: NA
cdr3_length: 13

cdr3_nt: TGCAGCGTTGCACCGGGGGGCACCGGGGAGCTGTTTTTT
cdr3_aa: CSVAPGGTGELFF
clone_size: NA
j_call: TRBJ2-2
v_call: TRBV29-1
d_call: TRBD2
cdr3_length: 13

cdr3_nt: TGTGCCAGCAGTCTGACGATCAGGGGGGTTTTTGGGGAAAACACTGAAGCTTTCTTT
cdr3_aa: CASSLTIRGVFGENTEAFF
clone_size: many
j_call: TRBJ1-1
v_call: TRBV27
d_call: TRBD1
cdr3_length: 19

cdr3_nt: TGCGCCAGCAGCTTGGATCTAGCGGGAGTCACCGGGGAGCTGTTTTTT
cdr3_aa: CASSLDLAGVTGELFF
clone_size: many
j_call: TRBJ2-2
v_call: TRBV5-1
d_call: TRBD2
cdr3_length: 16

cdr3_nt: TGTGCCAGCAGTACACGGACAGGCAGGGAAAAACTGTTTTTT
cdr3_aa: CASSTRTGREKLFF
clone_size: NA
j_call: TRBJ1-4
v_call: TRBV12-3/TRBV12-4
d_call: TRBD1
cdr3_length: 14

cdr3_nt: TGTGCCAGCAGCTTCCGGACTAGCGGGCTACCCTACGAGCAGTACTTC
cdr3_aa: CASSFRTSGLPYEQYF
clone_size: many
j_call: TRBJ2-7
v_call: TRBV11-2
d_call: TRBD2
cdr3_length: 16

cdr3_nt: TGCAGCGTTAAGCAGGGGGCAGGTACTGAAGCTTTCTTT
cdr3_aa: CSVKQGAGTEAFF
clone_size: NA
j_call: TRBJ1-1
v_call: TRBV29-1
d_call: TRBD1
cdr3_length: 13

cdr3_nt: TGTGCCAGCAGCTTGAGGGCTACCGGGAATGAGCAGTTCTTC
cdr3_aa: CASSLRATGNEQFF
clone_size: few
j_call: TRBJ2-1
v_call: TRBV5-5
d_call: NA
cdr3_length: 14

cdr3_nt: TGCAGCGTCGAAACTAGTTCGGGAAACATTCAGTACTTC
cdr3_aa: CSVETSSGNIQYF
clone_size: NA
j_call: TRBJ2-4
v_call: TRBV29-1
d_call: NA
cdr3_length: 13

cdr3_nt: TGTGCCAGTAGTATTGTGGGAGTATCCTACAATGAGCAGTTCTTC
cdr3_aa: CASSIVGVSYNEQFF
clone_size: few
j_call: TRBJ2-1
v_call: TRBV19
d_call: NA
cdr3_length: 15

cdr3_nt: TGTGCCACCAGTCTCGGGGGAATAGGCGTTGAGCAGTTCTTC
cdr3_aa: CATSLGGIGVEQFF
clone_size: many
j_call: TRBJ2-1
v_call: TRBV24-1
d_call: NA
cdr3_length: 14

cdr3_nt: TGTGCCAGCAGCGTAGGTGATAGCGGGATATATGAGCAGCTCTTC
cdr3_aa: CASSVGDSGIYEQLF
clone_size: few
j_call: TRBJ2-1
v_call: TRBV9
d_call: TRBD2
cdr3_length: 15

cdr3_nt: TGTGCCAGCAGCTTAATGGCTAGCGGGAGTACAGATACGCAGTATTTT
cdr3_aa: CASSLMASGSTDTQYF
clone_size: many
j_call: TRBJ2-3
v_call: TRBV13
d_call: TRBD2
cdr3_length: 16

cdr3_nt: TGTGCCAGCACCTCGGTAGGGACCACTGAAGCTTTCTTT
cdr3_aa: CASTSVGTTEAFF
clone_size: many
j_call: TRBJ1-1
v_call: TRBV7-9
d_call: NA
cdr3_length: 13